This TCR beta chain originates from a study of blood T cell repertoires in COVID-19. This CDR3 comprises 14 residues. Trimming removed 4 bases from V and 5 bases from J; junction bases left unmatched: 5. Per germline, CDR1 LGHNA and CDR2 YSLEER. Generated by immunoSEQ multiplex PCR, the TCRdb table keeps only in-frame clones and is missing some. The sample lists 310,000 or so clones, roughly 87% occurring once. The receptor's source is a man in his thirties or forties with COVID-19, enrolled during active disease. The chain couples TRBV4-3 to TRBJ2-5; TRBD2 matches at 9 bases. Material for sequencing was peripheral blood. In nucleotides, the CDR3 is TGCGCCAGCAGCCCGTTAGCGGGAGTGGAGACCCAGTACTTC. Translation: CASSPLAGVETQYF.